Below, 7 T cell receptor beta chains from the same sample are listed, as sequenced in a study of blood T cell repertoires in COVID-19. Generated by immunoSEQ multiplex PCR, the TCRdb table keeps only in-frame clones and is missing some. The sample contains some 120,000 clones, more than 70% of which appear only once. The sequencing sample was made of peripheral blood. These receptors were obtained from a woman in her sixties or seventies with acute or convalescent COVID-19.

This clone was recorded a few times. The chain uses TRBV12-3 or TRBV12-4 and TRBJ1-2; possibly TRBD1 for D (5 bases). CDR3 size: 13 residues. V gave up 3 bases and J gave up 4 bases, with 9 bases separating them. CDR3: CASSLSQGYGYTF. CDR3 sequence (DNA): TGTGCCAGCAGTTTGAGTCAGGGCTATGGCTACACCTTC.

V usage is TRBV30 and J usage is TRBJ2-1; 8 bases are a match to TRBD2. The V gene end was trimmed by 4 bases and the J gene end by 3 bases; junction bases not matched to a gene: 5. The germline CDR1 and CDR2 sequences are GTSNPN and SVGIG (reference sequence). This CDR3 contains 14 residues. CDR3 protein: CAWTLSGIYNEQFF. CDR3 coding DNA: TGTGCCTGGACTCTTAGCGGGATCTACAATGAGCAGTTCTTC.

The chain joins TRBV6-5 to TRBJ2-3; D possibly corresponds to TRBD2 (6 bases). Germline values: CDR1 MNHEY, CDR2 SVGAGI. The V end lost 6 bases, the J end lost 8 bases, and 15 bases lay between the germline ends. The CDR3 runs to 13 residues. The DNA for the CDR3 is TGTGCCAGCAGCCCGGGACTTTTTGCTACGCAGTATTTT. The encoded protein is CASSPGLFATQYF.

The gene calls are TRBV4-1 and TRBJ2-3; tentative D call: TRBD2 (6 bases). Per the germline V gene, CDR1 is MGHRA and CDR2 is YSYEKL. V was cut by 2 bases and J by 10 bases, with 16 bases left in between. The CDR3 totals 14 residues. The CDR3 DNA sequence: TGCGCCAGCAGCCAAAGGCAAGGAGGAGGGGCGCAGTATTTT. Amino acids: CASSQRQGGGAQYF.

The rearrangement links TRBV5-1 to TRBJ2-3; the D is unclear. The V gene's germline CDR1 is SGHRS and CDR2 YFSETQ. The CDR3 has 14 residues. The V end was cut by 1 base, the J end by 3 bases, with 9 bases between. The CDR3 is CASSLSYQTDTQYF. The DNA of the CDR3 is TGCGCCAGCAGCTTGTCGTATCAGACAGATACGCAGTATTTT.

The V and J genes are TRBV29-1 and TRBJ1-2; 9 nucleotides line up with TRBD1. The germline gives CDR1 SQVTM, CDR2 ANQGSEA. This CDR3 is 15 amino acids long. Trimming cost V 0 bases and J 5 bases; bases outside gene matches: 7. In DNA form, the CDR3 reads TGCAGCGTTGAAGATTACAGGGGGCGAGAATATGGCTACACCTTC. Residues: CSVEDYRGREYGYTF.

The chain carries TRBV5-1 and TRBJ1-1; TRBD1 might be the D (6 bases). V dropped 5 bases and J dropped 7 bases, with 9 bases sitting between them. Looked up from germline, CDR1 is SGHRS and CDR2 is YFSETQ. There are 11 residues in the CDR3. The CDR3 bases are TGCGCCAGCAGTAGAGGGGGTGAAGCTTTCTTT. It yields the protein CASSRGGEAFF.